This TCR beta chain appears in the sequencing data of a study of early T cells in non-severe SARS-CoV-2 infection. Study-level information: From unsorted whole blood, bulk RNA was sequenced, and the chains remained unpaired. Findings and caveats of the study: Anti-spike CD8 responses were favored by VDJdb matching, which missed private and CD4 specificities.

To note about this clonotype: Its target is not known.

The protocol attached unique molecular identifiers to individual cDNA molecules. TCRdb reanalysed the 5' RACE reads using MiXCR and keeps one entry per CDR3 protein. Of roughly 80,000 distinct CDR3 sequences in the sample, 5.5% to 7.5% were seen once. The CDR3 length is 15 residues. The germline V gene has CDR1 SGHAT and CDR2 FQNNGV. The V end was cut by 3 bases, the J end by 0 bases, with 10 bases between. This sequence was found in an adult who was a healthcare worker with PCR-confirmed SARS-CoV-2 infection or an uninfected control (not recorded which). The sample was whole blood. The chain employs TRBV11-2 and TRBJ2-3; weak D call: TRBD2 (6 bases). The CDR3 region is CASSFGLSSTDTQYF. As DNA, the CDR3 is TGTGCCAGCAGCTTCGGACTATCCAGCACAGATACGCAGTATTTT.